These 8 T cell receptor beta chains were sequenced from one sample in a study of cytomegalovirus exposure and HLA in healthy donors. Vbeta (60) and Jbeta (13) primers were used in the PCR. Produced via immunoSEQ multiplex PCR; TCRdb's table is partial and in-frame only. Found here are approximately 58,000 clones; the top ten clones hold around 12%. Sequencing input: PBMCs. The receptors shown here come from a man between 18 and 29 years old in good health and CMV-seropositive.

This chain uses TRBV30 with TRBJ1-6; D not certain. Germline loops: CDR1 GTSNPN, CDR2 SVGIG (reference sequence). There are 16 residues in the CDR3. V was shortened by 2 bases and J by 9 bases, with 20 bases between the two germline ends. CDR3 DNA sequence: TGTGCCTGGAGTAGGTTTCGTGGCTTAGGAGGTTCACCCCTCCACTTT. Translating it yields CAWSRFRGLGGSPLHF.

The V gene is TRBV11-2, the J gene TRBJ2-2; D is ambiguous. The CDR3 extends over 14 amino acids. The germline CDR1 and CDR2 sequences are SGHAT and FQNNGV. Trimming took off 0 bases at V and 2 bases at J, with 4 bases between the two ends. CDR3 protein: CASSLDPNTGELFF. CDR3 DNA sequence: TGTGCCAGCAGCTTAGACCCAAACACCGGGGAGCTGTTTTTT.

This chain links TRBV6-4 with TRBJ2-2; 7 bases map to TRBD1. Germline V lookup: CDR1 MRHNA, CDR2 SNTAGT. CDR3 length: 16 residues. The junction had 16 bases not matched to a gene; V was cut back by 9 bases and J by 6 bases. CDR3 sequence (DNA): TGTGCCAGAAGCACGACAGGGTACATTGAAGCCGGGGAGCTGTTTTTT. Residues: CARSTTGYIEAGELFF.

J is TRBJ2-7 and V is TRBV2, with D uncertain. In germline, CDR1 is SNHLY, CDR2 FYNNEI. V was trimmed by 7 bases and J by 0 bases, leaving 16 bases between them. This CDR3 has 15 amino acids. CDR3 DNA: TGTGCCAGCACCACTTCGTTCCTAAGCTCCTACGAGCAGTACTTC. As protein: CASTTSFLSSYEQYF.

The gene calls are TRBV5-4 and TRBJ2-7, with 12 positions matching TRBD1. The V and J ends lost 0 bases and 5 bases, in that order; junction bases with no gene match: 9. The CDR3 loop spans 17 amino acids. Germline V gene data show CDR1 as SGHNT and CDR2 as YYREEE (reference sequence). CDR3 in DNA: TGTGCCAGCAGCTTGGGAGGTTCGGGACAGGGGGCGGACGAGCAGTACTTC. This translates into CASSLGGSGQGADEQYF.

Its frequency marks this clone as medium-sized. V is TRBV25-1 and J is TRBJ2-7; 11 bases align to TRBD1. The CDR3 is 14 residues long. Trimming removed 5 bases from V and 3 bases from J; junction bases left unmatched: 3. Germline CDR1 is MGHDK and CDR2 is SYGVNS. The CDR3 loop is CASSYGTGGYEQYF. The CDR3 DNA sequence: TGTGCCAGCAGTTACGGGACAGGGGGCTACGAGCAGTACTTC.

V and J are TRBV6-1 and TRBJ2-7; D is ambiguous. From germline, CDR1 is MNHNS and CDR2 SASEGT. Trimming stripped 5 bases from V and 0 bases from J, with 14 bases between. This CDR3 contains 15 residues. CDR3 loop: CASSLQYWSSYEQYF. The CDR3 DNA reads TGTGCCAGCAGTCTCCAATACTGGAGCTCCTACGAGCAGTACTTC.

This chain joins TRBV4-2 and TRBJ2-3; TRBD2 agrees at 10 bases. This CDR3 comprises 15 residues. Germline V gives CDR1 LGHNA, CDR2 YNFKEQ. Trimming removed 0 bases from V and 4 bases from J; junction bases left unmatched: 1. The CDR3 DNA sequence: TGTGCCAGCAGCCAAGAACTAGCGGGATCAGATACGCAGTATTTT. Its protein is CASSQELAGSDTQYF.